This T cell receptor beta chain derives from a study of CD8 T cells in Susac syndrome. Study-level points and caveats: Where Susac syndrome CD4+ T cell repertoires were concerned, no clonal expansion was evident.

Reverse transcription of about 0.5 to 1 ug RNA was performed with random hexamers. TCRdb re-derived calls from the immunoSEQ multiplex PCR reads in MiXCR, one entry per CDR3 protein. The table includes roughly 180,000 distinct CDR3 sequences, about 93% detected once. A remark on this clonotype: Antigen: not known.

The clonotype was recovered from a human donor with Susac syndrome. Source material: CD4+ T cells from PBMCs.

The CDR3 sequence is CASSLLNSAKYEQFF. CDR3 sequence (DNA): TGTGCCAGCTCACTGCTGAACTCCGCTAAATATGAGCAGTTCTTC. The chain joins TRBV18 to TRBJ2-1; D remains ambiguous. V was cut by 4 bases and J by 8 bases, with 18 bases left in between. CDR1 KGHSH and CDR2 LQKENI come from the germline V gene. The CDR3 is 15 residues long.